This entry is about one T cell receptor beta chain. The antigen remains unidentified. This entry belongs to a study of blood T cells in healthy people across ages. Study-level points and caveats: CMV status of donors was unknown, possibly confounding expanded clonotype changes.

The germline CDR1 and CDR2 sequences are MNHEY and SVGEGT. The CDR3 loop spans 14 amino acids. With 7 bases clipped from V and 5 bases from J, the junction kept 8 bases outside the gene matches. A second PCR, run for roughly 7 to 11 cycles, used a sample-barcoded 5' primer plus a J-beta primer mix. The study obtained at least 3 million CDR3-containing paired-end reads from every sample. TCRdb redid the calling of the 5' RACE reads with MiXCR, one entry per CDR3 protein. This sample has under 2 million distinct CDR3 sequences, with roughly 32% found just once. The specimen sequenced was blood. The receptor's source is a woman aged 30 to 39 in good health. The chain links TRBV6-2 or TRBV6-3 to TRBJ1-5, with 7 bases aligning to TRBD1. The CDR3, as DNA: TGTGCCAGCATGGGGGGACAGATCGATCAGCCCCAGCATTTT. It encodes CASMGGQIDQPQHF.